This is a list of T cell receptor beta chains from one sample in a study of T-cell memory formation after mild COVID-19. TCRdb re-derived calls from the 5' RACE reads in MiXCR, one entry per CDR3 protein. The table records around 190,000 distinct CDR3 sequences, 18% of them present only once. Input material: PBMCs or a T cell subset sorted from them (not recorded which). All receptors come from a man between 18 and 35 years old who had mild COVID-19 (a few samples of this study predate the infection). Cell type and time point are not known. CDR3s include the opening cysteine and the closing phenylalanine or tryptophan. D genes are given only for firm matches. Clone sizes are given selectively: once, few, many, or a class where the clone is expanded.

J: TRBJ2-1; V: TRBV6-5; size: .; D: TRBD1; CDR3: CASSYRWTGVGNEQFF; DNA: TGTGCCAGCAGTTACCGGTGGACAGGGGTTGGGAATGAGCAGTTCTTC
J: TRBJ2-3; V: TRBV7-3; size: .; D: TRBD2; CDR3: CASSLTSIIIAGGTDTQYF; DNA: TGTGCCAGCAGCTTAACCTCAATAATTATAGCGGGGGGCACAGATACGCAGTATTTT
J: TRBJ1-6; V: TRBV5-5; size: few; D: .; CDR3: CASSLRGVDSPLHF; DNA: TGTGCCAGCAGCTTAAGAGGGGTGGATTCACCCCTCCACTTT
J: TRBJ1-1; V: TRBV3-2; size: .; D: .; CDR3: CASSPTELNTEAFF; DNA: TGTGCCAGCAGCCCTACAGAGCTGAACACTGAAGCTTTCTTT
J: TRBJ2-3; V: TRBV12-3/TRBV12-4; size: .; D: .; CDR3: CASSLWGDRTDTQYF; DNA: TGTGCCAGCAGTTTATGGGGAGATAGGACAGATACGCAGTATTTT
J: TRBJ2-4; V: TRBV15; size: few; D: .; CDR3: CATSSRLTGSDIQYF; DNA: TGTGCCACCAGCAGCCGACTGACAGGATCGGACATTCAGTACTTC
J: TRBJ2-3; V: TRBV29-1; size: .; D: .; CDR3: CSVEDPSTDTQYF; DNA: TGCAGCGTTGAAGACCCCAGCACAGATACGCAGTATTTT
J: TRBJ2-6; V: TRBV24-1; size: few; D: .; CDR3: CATAISGANVLTF; DNA: TGTGCCACGGCCATTTCTGGGGCCAACGTCCTGACTTTC
J: TRBJ1-3; V: TRBV12-3/TRBV12-4; size: few; D: TRBD1; CDR3: CASRQGGTGNTIYF; DNA: TGTGCCAGCAGACAGGGGGGGACTGGAAACACCATATATTTT
J: TRBJ2-2; V: TRBV5-6; size: few; D: .; CDR3: CASSLPVGSGELFF; DNA: TGTGCCAGCAGCTTACCGGTGGGTTCCGGGGAGCTGTTTTTT
J: TRBJ1-2; V: TRBV6-5; size: .; D: TRBD1; CDR3: CAASRDRGPPPYGYTF; DNA: TGTGCCGCAAGCCGGGACAGGGGGCCCCCCCCATATGGCTACACCTTC
J: TRBJ2-5; V: TRBV7-2; size: few; D: TRBD2; CDR3: CASSTGLAGGGPETQYF; DNA: TGTGCCAGCAGCACCGGACTAGCGGGGGGTGGGCCAGAGACCCAGTACTTC
J: TRBJ2-7; V: TRBV2; size: many; D: .; CDR3: CASSLRQADEQYF; DNA: TGTGCCAGCAGTCTCCGACAGGCCGACGAGCAGTACTTC
J: TRBJ1-4; V: TRBV5-1; size: .; D: .; CDR3: CASSLAGLGEKLFF; DNA: TGCGCCAGCAGCTTGGCGGGGTTAGGGGAAAAACTGTTTTTT
J: TRBJ2-2; V: TRBV6-5; size: .; D: .; CDR3: CASLRGPFTGELFF; DNA: TGTGCCAGCCTGCGGGGGCCCTTCACCGGGGAGCTGTTTTTT
J: TRBJ1-2; V: TRBV12-3/TRBV12-4; size: few; D: .; CDR3: CASSSKQNYGYTF; DNA: TGTGCCAGCAGTTCGAAACAGAACTATGGCTACACCTTC
J: TRBJ1-5; V: TRBV4-2; size: .; D: .; CDR3: CASSQVGEGSRNQPQHF; DNA: TGTGCCAGCAGCCAAGTAGGGGAGGGTTCTCGGAATCAGCCCCAGCATTTT
J: TRBJ2-1; V: TRBV3-1; size: few; D: .; CDR3: CASSQAGEQFF; DNA: TGTGCCAGCAGCCAGGCGGGTGAGCAGTTCTTC
J: TRBJ2-4; V: TRBV21-1; size: few; D: .; CDR3: CASTGGAKNIQYF; DNA: TGTGCCAGCACAGGGGGAGCCAAAAACATTCAGTACTTC
J: TRBJ2-1; V: TRBV6-1; size: many; D: TRBD1; CDR3: CASTRRPGQGSREQFF; DNA: TGTGCCAGCACCCGACGGCCGGGACAGGGCTCTCGGGAGCAGTTCTTC
J: TRBJ1-1; V: TRBV6-2/TRBV6-3; size: .; D: .; CDR3: CASRQDSRNTEAFF; DNA: TGTGCCAGCAGGCAGGACAGTAGGAACACTGAAGCTTTCTTT
J: TRBJ1-1; V: TRBV7-8; size: few; D: .; CDR3: CASNERGSVTEAFF; DNA: TGTGCCAGCAACGAGAGAGGGTCAGTAACTGAAGCTTTCTTT
J: TRBJ2-3; V: TRBV20-1; size: few; D: .; CDR3: CSARVPGPPGTQYF; DNA: TGCAGTGCTAGAGTTCCGGGGCCTCCTGGTACGCAGTATTTT
J: TRBJ1-1; V: TRBV3-1; size: .; D: .; CDR3: CASSQGATGTEAFF; DNA: TGTGCCAGCAGCCAAGGGGCCACGGGCACTGAAGCTTTCTTT
J: TRBJ2-1; V: TRBV5-1; size: .; D: TRBD2; CDR3: CASSLVHRDYKNNEQFF; DNA: TGCGCCAGCAGCTTGGTCCACCGGGACTACAAGAACAATGAGCAGTTCTTC
J: TRBJ1-4; V: TRBV7-2; size: .; D: TRBD1; CDR3: CASSLAPGQYNEKLFF; DNA: TGTGCCAGCAGCTTAGCGCCGGGACAGTACAATGAAAAACTGTTTTTT
J: TRBJ2-3; V: TRBV18; size: .; D: .; CDR3: CASSPRGAGTDTQYF; DNA: TGTGCCAGCTCACCACGGGGGGCCGGCACAGATACGCAGTATTTT
J: TRBJ1-2; V: TRBV5-1; size: .; D: .; CDR3: CASSFIPANYGYTF; DNA: TGCGCCAGCAGCTTTATCCCCGCTAACTATGGCTACACCTTC
J: TRBJ1-1; V: TRBV7-2; size: .; D: .; CDR3: CASSILYEAFF; DNA: TGTGCCAGCAGCATATTATATGAAGCTTTCTTT
J: TRBJ2-6; V: TRBV5-8; size: .; D: TRBD1; CDR3: CASSTGVLGANVLTF; DNA: TGTGCCAGCAGTACAGGGGTATTGGGGGCCAACGTCCTGACTTTC
J: TRBJ1-1; V: TRBV7-9; size: few; D: .; CDR3: CASSWMENTEAFF; DNA: TGTGCCAGCAGCTGGATGGAGAACACTGAAGCTTTCTTT